The present T cell receptor (beta chain) was sequenced within a study of monozygotic twins with inflammatory bowel disease. Study conclusions and caveats: TCRbeta diversity (inverse Simpson) was lower in IBD patients than in healthy co-twins. No separation of different T cell subtypes was possible. It was not supported that a single strong signal or clonotype was associated with IBD.

As regards this clonotype: Its antigen is undetermined.

cDNA for each sample came from eight separate reactions. From the 5' RACE reads, TCRdb lists one entry per CDR3 protein and no DNA. This sample's table reports under 150,000 distinct CDR3 sequences. This CDR3 region has 15 residues. The germline V gene encodes CDR1 LGHNA and CDR2 YNFKEQ. The chain combines TRBV4-2 with TRBJ2-6. The sequenced sample was blood. The clonotype was recovered from a human donor with ulcerative colitis or Crohn's disease, or a healthy co-twin of an affected twin (not recorded which). CDR3 region: CASSQGISGANVLTF.